The rows below give T cell receptor beta chains drawn from one sample of a study of early T cells in non-severe SARS-CoV-2 infection. Each CDR3 protein is one row after TCRdb ran MiXCR on the 5' RACE reads. The sample carries approximately 50,000 distinct CDR3 sequences, approximately 8.5% recorded once. The sequencing sample was made of whole blood. The receptors stem from an adult who was a healthcare worker with PCR-confirmed SARS-CoV-2 infection or an uninfected control (not recorded which). CDR3s include the opening cysteine and the closing phenylalanine or tryptophan. Fields, in order: J gene, clone size, CDR3 length, D gene, V gene, CDR3 DNA, CDR3 protein. A D gene is named only where the DNA matches it firmly. Size tells how often a clone was seen (once, few, many) or the class of an expanded clone, and some rows leave it out.

TRBJ2-1 many 15 TRBD2 TRBV6-1 TGTGCCAGCAGTGAAGAAGGACTAGCGGGAGGCGAGCAGTTCTTC CASSEEGLAGGEQFF
TRBJ2-1 . 12 TRBD2 TRBV27 TGTGCCAGCAGTACGCGGGGGAGTGAGCAGTTCTTC CASSTRGSEQFF
TRBJ1-1 many 12 . TRBV28 TGTGCCAGCAGTTACGACGGTACGAAAGCTTTCTTT CASSYDGTKAFF
TRBJ2-5 few 16 . TRBV6-1 TGTGCCAGCAGTAACCGGGACCACGAGTACCAAGAGACCCAGTACTTC CASSNRDHEYQETQYF
TRBJ2-5 few 12 . TRBV28 TGTGCCAGCAGTTTTAGGGGGAAGACCCAGTACTTC CASSFRGKTQYF
TRBJ1-2 many 13 . TRBV7-2 TGTGCCAGCAGCTTACAGCAGGCCTCTGTCTACACCTTC CASSLQQASVYTF
TRBJ1-2 . 12 . TRBV9 TGTGCCAGCAGCCCTGCCGCCTATGGCTACACCTTC CASSPAAYGYTF
TRBJ2-6 many 17 . TRBV27 TGTGCCAGCAGTTTTGAGGGAAGGTTCACAGGGGCCAACGTCCTGACTTTC CASSFEGRFTGANVLTF
TRBJ2-1 many 17 . TRBV15 TGTGCCACCAGCAGAGATTTAGCGGATAGCTCCTACAATGAGCAGTTCTTC CATSRDLADSSYNEQFF
TRBJ1-5 many 15 TRBD1 TRBV4-2 TGTGCCAGCAGCCAAGAGACAGGGGGAAATCAGCCCCAGCATTTT CASSQETGGNQPQHF
TRBJ1-6 many 16 . TRBV4-2 TGTGCCAGCAGCCAAGAACCGACAGGATATAATTCACCCCTCCACTTT CASSQEPTGYNSPLHF
TRBJ2-1 . 12 . TRBV28 TGTGCCAGCGGGCGGAGGTACAATGAGCAGTTCTTC CASGRRYNEQFF
TRBJ2-7 medium-sized 15 TRBD1 TRBV7-8 TGTGCCAGCAGCCATGTAGGAGACAGGGGTGTTCAGCAGTACTTC CASSHVGDRGVQQYF
TRBJ2-7 few 12 . TRBV28 TGTGCCAGCACTAAGGTCGGCTCCGAGCAGTACTTC CASTKVGSEQYF
TRBJ2-7 few 12 . TRBV29-1 TGCAGCGTTGGTGGGTTGGCCTACGAGCAGTACTTC CSVGGLAYEQYF
TRBJ2-1 . 14 . TRBV28 TGTGCCAGCAGTTTAATCTCCCGGCCCTGGGGGCAGTTCTTC CASSLISRPWGQFF
TRBJ2-1 . 14 . TRBV11-3 TGTGCCAGCAGCTCGACTGACTCCTACAATGAGCAGTTCTTC CASSSTDSYNEQFF
TRBJ2-2 few 17 . TRBV21-1 TGTGCCAGCAGCCCAATGAGTAGATTTTCGAACACCGGGGAGCTGTTTTTT CASSPMSRFSNTGELFF
TRBJ1-1 few 14 TRBD1 TRBV12-3/TRBV12-4 TGTGCCAGCAGCCTAGGACAGGGAAACACTGAAGCTTTCTTT CASSLGQGNTEAFF
TRBJ1-2 many 15 TRBD1 TRBV30 TGTGCCTGGAGTGTCGGACAGGCGGCAGCCTATGGCTACACCTTC CAWSVGQAAAYGYTF
TRBJ2-3 many 14 . TRBV10-2 TGCGCCAGCAGTGAGTTAAAGGCCACAGATACGCAGTATTTT CASSELKATDTQYF
TRBJ2-2 . 18 TRBD2 TRBV7-2 TGTGCCAGCAGCGCCCCCTGGGGCGGGAGAGCGCACACCGGGGAGCTGTTTTTT CASSAPWGGRAHTGELFF
TRBJ1-2 many 13 . TRBV20-1 TGCAGTGCTCTGGTCAGGGACTCCTATGGCTACACCTTC CSALVRDSYGYTF
TRBJ1-4 few 15 . TRBV15 TGTGCCACCAGCAGACCGGGGGTAGCTAATGAAAAACTGTTTTTT CATSRPGVANEKLFF
TRBJ2-2 many 15 . TRBV7-2 TGTGCCAGCAGCTTAGTGCCAGGCCACACCGGGGAGCTGTTTTTT CASSLVPGHTGELFF
TRBJ2-3 many 14 TRBD1 TRBV24-1 TGTGCCACCAGTGATCGTACAGGGGAAGATACGCAGTATTTT CATSDRTGEDTQYF
TRBJ2-3 few 14 TRBD2 TRBV20-1 TGCAGTGCTTGGACTAGCGGGGGGGCAGATACGCAGTATTTT CSAWTSGGADTQYF
TRBJ2-7 . 13 . TRBV28 TGTGCCAGCAGTTTATCCCACGTCTACGAGCAGTACTTC CASSLSHVYEQYF
TRBJ2-4 few 15 TRBD2 TRBV20-1 TGCAGTGCCCGGAGCGGGATTGTAGCCAAAAACATTCAGTACTTC CSARSGIVAKNIQYF
TRBJ2-7 many 15 . TRBV11-2 TGTGCCAGCAGCTTTGGGGGACCAGGACTTTACGAGCAGTACTTC CASSFGGPGLYEQYF
TRBJ2-7 many 14 . TRBV5-6 TGTGCCAGCAGCTTGGTGTTGGGAACATACGAGCAGTACTTC CASSLVLGTYEQYF
TRBJ1-1 . 15 . TRBV28 TGTGCCAGCAGTTTGGGCAGTGACGCGTTGACTGAAGCTTTCTTT CASSLGSDALTEAFF
TRBJ2-3 many 12 . TRBV6-2/TRBV6-3 TGTGCCAGCCGCCAGTCGACAGATACGCAGTATTTT CASRQSTDTQYF
TRBJ1-1 . 12 . TRBV10-2 TGCGCCAGCAGTGATGGGGACACTGAAGCTTTCTTT CASSDGDTEAFF
TRBJ1-4 . 14 . TRBV7-9 TGTGCCAGCAGCCCGACAGGATCCTATGAAAAACTGTTTTTT CASSPTGSYEKLFF
TRBJ2-7 many 12 . TRBV29-1 TGCAGCGTTTCGGACAGTTCCTACGAGCAGTACTTC CSVSDSSYEQYF
TRBJ2-5 many 13 . TRBV7-2 TGTGCCAGCAGCTTAGTTGTGGGACGTCACCAGTACTTC CASSLVVGRHQYF
TRBJ2-3 . 12 . TRBV10-3 TGTGCCATCAGTCTAGGGACAGATACGCAGTATTTT CAISLGTDTQYF
TRBJ2-2 few 15 . TRBV2 TGTGCCAGCACCGAATGGACAGATTACGTCGGGGAGCTGTTTTTT CASTEWTDYVGELFF
TRBJ2-5 . 14 . TRBV27 TGTGCCAGCGCCTCCCCGTGGGGGCGGGAGACCCAGTACTTC CASASPWGRETQYF
TRBJ2-2 . 13 . TRBV6-5 TGTGCCAGCAGTTGGCTAGGGCCCGGGGAGCTGTTTTTT CASSWLGPGELFF
TRBJ1-2 few 12 . TRBV29-1 TGCAGCGTTCCTTGGACAGACTATGGCTACACCTTC CSVPWTDYGYTF
TRBJ2-7 many 16 TRBD1 TRBV20-1 TGCAGTGCTAGAGATCCGTTAGGGACAGACGCCTACGAGCAGTACTTC CSARDPLGTDAYEQYF
TRBJ2-1 many 15 TRBD1 TRBV28 TGTGCCAGCAACTTCCGGGACAGGACTTACAATGAGCAGTTCTTC CASNFRDRTYNEQFF
TRBJ2-1 many 12 . TRBV29-1 TGCAGCGGCCTCAGCTCCTACAATGAGCAGTTCTTC CSGLSSYNEQFF
TRBJ2-3 few 16 TRBD2 TRBV5-6 TGTGCCAGCAGCTACGGACTAGCGGGGAGTACAGATACGCAGTATTTT CASSYGLAGSTDTQYF
TRBJ1-1 few 17 . TRBV3-1 TGTGCCAGCAGCCCGGGGCGGGGTCTTTTGAGAAACACTGAAGCTTTCTTT CASSPGRGLLRNTEAFF
TRBJ2-3 many 18 TRBD1 TRBV7-9 TGTGCCAGCAGCTTGTGGGTCCCCGGGACAGTCTTTTCAGATACGCAGTATTTT CASSLWVPGTVFSDTQYF